This T cell receptor (beta chain) was obtained from a study of cytomegalovirus exposure and HLA in healthy donors. Turning to the study itself: A preliminary data release comprised 80 million to 95 million unique TCRs obtained from HLA-typed donors. General study results and limits: Investigators reported fewer than 200 TCR beta chains as tied to cytomegalovirus.

Notes on this clone: Antigen specificity is unknown.

PCR employed 60 Vbeta and 13 Jbeta primers. TCRdb keeps only in-frame clones here, not all; method: immunoSEQ multiplex PCR. This sample carries over 120,000 clones, approximately 80% of them seen once, and the ten largest clones take 1.2% to 1.5%. There are 15 residues in the CDR3. The V gene end was trimmed by 4 bases and the J gene end by 8 bases; junction bases not matched to a gene: 8. Germline V gene sequence: CDR1 MNHEY, CDR2 SMNVEV (reference sequence). The chain recombines TRBV27 with TRBJ2-1, with 10 bases aligning to TRBD2. The sequence derives from a young man in good health and CMV-seropositive. The sequenced sample consisted of PBMCs. CDR3 sequence: CASSYLAGVIDEQFF. In nucleotides, the CDR3 is TGTGCCAGCAGTTACCTAGCGGGAGTGATCGATGAGCAGTTCTTC.